Below are 29 T cell receptor beta chains sequenced from a single sample in a study of CD8+CD57+ T cells in acquired aplastic anemia. Investigators profiled TCR beta VDJ and CDR3 from genomic DNA template. TCRdb reprocessed the reads via MiXCR and lists one record per CDR3 protein. The sample yields 130,000 or so distinct CDR3 sequences, around two fifths seen once. Source material: sorted CD4+, CD8+, or CD8+CD57+ T cells (not recorded which) from PBMCs. The receptors were sampled from a human donor in good health, serving as a control.

This clonotype was detected a few times. The rearrangement uses TRBV24-1 and TRBJ1-2; 8 bases agree with TRBD1. With V trimmed by 5 bases and J by 8 bases, 9 bases remained unmatched. The germline CDR1 and CDR2 sequences are KGHDR and SFDVKD. The CDR3 spans 14 residues. The CDR3 protein is CATSALAGGRGYTF. CDR3 nucleotides: TGTGCCACCAGTGCCTTAGCAGGGGGCCGGGGCTACACCTTC.

There are many counts of this clonotype. This sequence joins TRBV5-1 and TRBJ2-3; D not certain. CDR1 is SGHRS, CDR2 YFSETQ, per germline. There are 14 residues in the CDR3. The ends were cut back, 3 bases at V and 0 bases at J, with 8 bases in the middle. CDR3 residues: CASSWTTSTDTQYF. CDR3 in DNA: TGCGCCAGCAGCTGGACCACTAGCACAGATACGCAGTATTTT.

A few counts support this clonotype. In nucleotides, the CDR3 is TGTGCCAGCAGCCAAGGGGGCCAGTTTAATGAAAAACTGTTTTTT. Translated, it gives CASSQGGQFNEKLFF. V gene TRBV3-1 combines with J gene TRBJ1-4, with D tentatively TRBD1 (5 bases). The CDR3 runs to 15 residues. CDR1 is LGHDT and CDR2 is YNNKEL in the germline V gene (reference sequence). V shed 1 base and J shed 4 bases, with 10 bases lying between them. Filled out from reference TRBV3-1 and TRBJ1-4, the complete variable domain reads DTAVSQTPKYLVTQMGNDKSIKCEQNLGHDTMYWYKQDSKKFLKIMFSYNNKELIINETVPNRFSPKSPDKAHLNLHINSLELGDSAVYFCASSQGGQFNEKLFFGSGTQLSVL.

A remark on this clonotype: A much larger clone lies one base from this, so it may be a read error. The rearrangement links TRBV30 to TRBJ1-5, with 7 bases aligning to TRBD1. After removal of 3 bases from V and 0 bases from J, the junction contained 5 bases not matched to a gene. The CDR3 has 15 amino acids. Germline assignment: CDR1 GTSNPN and CDR2 SVGIG (reference sequence). CDR3 loop: CAWRDRTDSNQPQHF. The CDR3 nucleotides are TGTGCCTGGAGGGACAGGACGGATAGCAATCAGCCCCAGCATTTT.

This clonotype has a count of ten or more. The genes are TRBV6-2 or TRBV6-3 and TRBJ2-7; 15 bases are a match to TRBD2. The CDR3 sequence is 17 residues long. Looked up from germline, CDR1 is MNHEY and CDR2 is SVGEGT. After removal of 3 bases from V and 6 bases from J, the junction contained 9 bases not matched to a gene. The CDR3 reads CASSYRTSGRVSGEQYF. The CDR3 nucleotides read TGTGCCAGCAGTTATAGGACTAGCGGGAGGGTTTCCGGCGAGCAGTACTTC.

The chain employs TRBV6-5 and TRBJ2-5; the D is unclear. V was clipped by 5 bases and J by 5 bases, with 9 bases between them. This CDR3 has 12 residues. CDR1 and CDR2 (germline): MNHEY, SVGAGI. This CDR3 reads CASSVLRETQYF. The CDR3 DNA reads as TGTGCCAGCAGTGTTTTGCGGGAGACCCAGTACTTC.

In this sample, this clonotype turned up many times. The chain joins TRBV7-2 to TRBJ1-5; the D is unclear. Trimming cost V 2 bases and J 9 bases, with 17 bases left between them. This CDR3 contains 15 residues. From germline, CDR1 is SGHTA and CDR2 FQGNSA. In DNA, the CDR3 is TGTGCCAGCAGCTTATTAACGAGCCAATCTCCGCCCCAGCATTTT. Residues: CASSLLTSQSPPQHF.

This clonotype came up many times. J is TRBJ2-2 and V is TRBV5-1; D tentatively reads TRBD1 or TRBD2 (5 bases each). Looked up from germline, CDR1 is SGHRS and CDR2 is YFSETQ. The V end was cut by 3 bases, the J end by 3 bases, with 12 bases between. The CDR3 consists of 15 residues. CDR3 in amino acids: CASSSRDLDTGELFF. The CDR3 nucleotides are TGCGCCAGCAGCTCCAGGGACCTTGACACCGGGGAGCTGTTTTTT. Supplemented by reference TRBV5-1 and TRBJ2-2, the full variable domain reads KAGVTQTPRYLIKTRGQQVTLSCSPISGHRSVSWYQQTPGQGLQFLFEYFSETQRNKGNFPGRFSGRQFSNSRSEMNVSTLELGDSALYLCASSSRDLDTGELFFGEGSRLTVL.

This clonotype was recorded many times. The chain recombines TRBV19 with TRBJ1-2; TRBD1 aligns across 7 bases. This CDR3 contains 16 residues. J gave up 6 bases and V 4 bases, and 14 bases lay outside the gene matches. Germline assignment: CDR1 LNHDA and CDR2 SQIVND (reference sequence). CDR3 DNA sequence: TGTGCCAGTAGTAGGCAGACAGGGATAGGTGAGAATGGCTACACCTTC. As protein: CASSRQTGIGENGYTF.

The CDR3 region has the DNA TGCGCCAGCAGCTTGGACGGGACAAATCTTAGCTATGGCTACACCTTC. Its protein is CASSLDGTNLSYGYTF. The rearrangement uses TRBV5-1 and TRBJ1-2; maybe TRBD1 (6 bases). CDR1 is SGHRS, CDR2 YFSETQ, per germline. CDR3 length equals 16 residues. V lost 0 bases and J 4 bases, leaving 16 bases between the germline ends.

The table lists this clonotype with many counts. The V and J genes are TRBV7-2 and TRBJ2-1; no clear D gene. Trimming stripped 4 bases from V and 3 bases from J, with 4 bases between. The germline V gene encodes CDR1 SGHTA and CDR2 FQGNSA. The length of the CDR3 is 12 residues. The CDR3 protein is CASSWYYNEQFF. For the CDR3, the DNA is TGTGCCAGCAGCTGGTACTACAATGAGCAGTTCTTC.

This chain connects TRBV15 to TRBJ1-6; D unclear. Trimming left V 2 bases short and J 11 bases short, with 13 bases between. The CDR3 totals 14 residues. In germline, CDR1 is LNHNV, CDR2 YYDKDF (reference sequence). CDR3 sequence (DNA): TGTGCCACCAGCAGATCCTTAGACGTGACACCCCTCCACTTT. This codes for CATSRSLDVTPLHF.

This clonotype was counted many times. J is TRBJ2-7 and V is TRBV5-1; 7 bases match TRBD1. Unmatched junction bases numbered 2, after V lost 3 bases and J lost 2 bases. The CDR3 extends over 13 amino acids. Per the germline V gene, CDR1 is SGHRS and CDR2 is YFSETQ. CDR3 sequence (DNA): TGCGCCAGCAGCTATGACAGGGCCTACGAGCAGTACTTC. Encoded protein: CASSYDRAYEQYF. The whole variable domain, filled in from reference TRBV5-1 and TRBJ2-7, reads KAGVTQTPRYLIKTRGQQVTLSCSPISGHRSVSWYQQTPGQGLQFLFEYFSETQRNKGNFPGRFSGRQFSNSRSEMNVSTLELGDSALYLCASSYDRAYEQYFGPGTRLTVT.

This clonotype came up many times. CDR3 DNA sequence: TGCGCCAGCAGTGAGTTTATCGGGGCCCCGCAGTTCTTC. It yields the protein CASSEFIGAPQFF. V and J are TRBV10-1 and TRBJ2-1; D tentatively reads TRBD1 or TRBD2 (5 bases each). The CDR3 has 13 amino acids. The ends were cut back, 1 base at V and 12 bases at J, with 13 bases in the middle. The germline gives CDR1 WNHNN, CDR2 SYGVQD (reference sequence).

With respect to this clonotype: This may come from a read error, since a much larger clone is one base off. This chain connects TRBV5-1 to TRBJ1-2; D possibly corresponds to TRBD1 (5 bases). The CDR3 runs 16 residues. Germline V gives CDR1 SGHRS, CDR2 YFSETQ. The CDR3, as DNA: TGCGCCAGCAGCTTGGCCCCTTCCGGGACTTCGAATGGCTACGCCTTC. Amino acid sequence: CASSLAPSGTSNGYAF.

This clonotype has at least ten counts. The chain employs TRBV25-1 and TRBJ1-4; no clear D. Trimming took 3 bases from V and 8 from J, leaving 10 bases between them. The CDR3 consists of 13 residues. The V gene's germline CDR1 is MGHDK and CDR2 SYGVNS. The CDR3 here is CASSEPGREKLFF. The CDR3, as DNA: TGTGCCAGCAGTGAGCCGGGTCGGGAAAAACTGTTTTTT. The full variable domain, rest sourced from reference TRBV25-1 and TRBJ1-4, is EADIYQTPRYLVIGTGKKITLECSQTMGHDKMYWYQQDPGMELHLIHYSYGVNSTEKGDLSSESTVSRIRTEHFPLTLESARPSHTSQYLCASSEPGREKLFFGSGTQLSVL.

This clonotype appeared many times. Here the CDR3 DNA reads TGTGCCAGCAGTTTACTAGCGGGGGGGTACGAGCAGTACTTC. As protein: CASSLLAGGYEQYF. The genes are TRBV12-3 or TRBV12-4 and TRBJ2-7, with 12 bases lining up with TRBD2. Trimming at V came to 2 bases and at J to 4 bases, leaving 0 bases not matched to a gene. There are 14 residues in the CDR3.

The chain uses TRBV7-2 and TRBJ1-1; TRBD1 is a possible D gene (5 bases). This CDR3 is 14 amino acids long. V was cut by 8 bases and J by 3 bases, with 16 bases left in between. Germline V gene sequence: CDR1 SGHTA, CDR2 FQGNSA. The CDR3 region has the DNA TGTGCCAGCTCTATGGGGGGAGGGGACACTGAAGCTTTCTTT. This encodes CASSMGGGDTEAFF. The full variable domain, rest sourced from reference TRBV7-2 and TRBJ1-1, is GAGVSQSPSNKVTEKGKDVELRCDPISGHTALYWYRQSLGQGLEFLIYFQGNSAPDKSGLPSDRFSAERTGGSVSTLTIQRTQQEDSAVYLCASSMGGGDTEAFFGQGTRLTVV.

This clonotype was recorded at least ten times. The CDR3 region has the DNA TGTGCCAGCAGCCATTCGGGATCTGGAAACACCATATATTTT. Its protein product is CASSHSGSGNTIYF. This chain uses TRBV3-1 with TRBJ1-3, with D uncertain. The CDR3 has 14 residues. Germline values: CDR1 LGHDT, CDR2 YNNKEL (reference sequence). Trimming removed 3 bases at V and 1 base at J, with 7 bases between.

V is TRBV2 and J is TRBJ2-7, with TRBD1 matching 7 bases. V shed 6 bases and J 5 bases; nucleotides not matched to a gene: 4. The CDR3 is 12 residues long. Germline V gene lookup returns CDR1 SNHLY and CDR2 FYNNEI. The CDR3 DNA sequence: TGTGCCAGCAGCGTGGACAGGAACGAGCAGTACGTC. Translated, it gives CASSVDRNEQYV.

V and J are TRBV2 and TRBJ2-1; D may be TRBD1 (6 bases). Germline loops: CDR1 SNHLY, CDR2 FYNNEI. This CDR3 is built from 14 residues. V was pared by 4 bases and J by 3 bases, with 10 bases between. CDR3 amino acids: CASSVQQGYNEQFF. The CDR3 DNA reads as TGTGCCAGCAGTGTACAACAGGGCTACAATGAGCAGTTCTTC.

The table lists this clonotype with many counts. The chain recombines TRBV3-1 with TRBJ2-6; D remains ambiguous. CDR1 is LGHDT, CDR2 YNNKEL, per germline (reference sequence). CDR3 length equals 19 residues. The V end was cut by 4 bases, the J end by 0 bases, with 19 bases between. The DNA of the CDR3 is TGTGCCAGCAGCCCTCCCTTAGGCAGGCGAGACTCTGGGGCCAACGTCCTGACTTTC. Its protein is CASSPPLGRRDSGANVLTF. The variable domain in full, with the rest retrieved from reference TRBV3-1 and TRBJ2-6, is DTAVSQTPKYLVTQMGNDKSIKCEQNLGHDTMYWYKQDSKKFLKIMFSYNNKELIINETVPNRFSPKSPDKAHLNLHINSLELGDSAVYFCASSPPLGRRDSGANVLTFGAGSRLTVL.

This clonotype occurred many times. The V gene is TRBV19, the J gene TRBJ1-4; D possibly corresponds to TRBD1 (6 bases). Germline V gives CDR1 LNHDA, CDR2 SQIVND (reference sequence). The CDR3 sequence is 16 residues long. V lost 5 bases, J lost 5 bases, and 18 bases lay in between. CDR3 residues: CASSPRGRGLNEKLFF. As DNA, the CDR3 is TGTGCCAGTAGTCCGCGGGGCAGGGGTCTCAATGAAAAACTGTTTTTT.

This clonotype was seen repeatedly, ten times or more. J is TRBJ1-1 and V is TRBV19, with TRBD1 as a possible D gene (6 bases). V lost 4 bases, J lost 3 bases, and 15 bases lay in between. Germline values: CDR1 LNHDA, CDR2 SQIVND (reference sequence). The CDR3 has 15 amino acids. CDR3 loop: CASSTTGSGYTEAFF. The DNA of the CDR3 is TGTGCCAGTAGTACCACAGGGTCAGGTTACACTGAAGCTTTCTTT.

The V gene is TRBV20-1, the J gene TRBJ2-1; TRBD1 is a possible D gene (6 bases). CDR1 and CDR2 from the germline V gene are DFQATT and SNEGSKA (reference sequence). With 0 bases removed from V and 8 bases from J, the gap between germline ends came to 8 bases. The CDR3 extends over 12 amino acids. The CDR3, as DNA: TGCAGTGCTAGAGATTCAGGGGATGAGCAGTTCTTC. Protein: CSARDSGDEQFF.

The chain links TRBV3-1 to TRBJ1-3; D is undetermined. The CDR3 loop spans 14 amino acids. V dropped 4 bases and J dropped 1 base, with 8 bases sitting between them. Germline CDR1 is LGHDT and CDR2 is YNNKEL (reference sequence). This chain's CDR3 is CASSPRSSGNTIYF. In DNA, the CDR3 is TGTGCCAGCAGCCCGAGGAGTTCTGGAAACACCATATATTTT.

With regard to this clonotype: Compared with germline, one end of the junction differs, possibly owing to a read error. This chain links TRBV11-2 with TRBJ2-2, with 8 nucleotides matching TRBD2. The germline CDR1 and CDR2 sequences are SGHAT and FQNNGV. This CDR3 comprises 15 residues. CDR3: CASSPSGSYTGELLF. The DNA of the CDR3 is TGTGCCAGCAGCCCCAGCGGGAGCTACACCGGGGAGCTGCTTTTT.

This chain links TRBV29-1 with TRBJ1-1; D uncertain. There are 13 residues in the CDR3. The germline CDR1 and CDR2 sequences are SQVTM and ANQGSEA. V dropped 4 bases and J dropped 0 bases, with 9 bases sitting between them. DNA for the CDR3: TGCAGCGTTGCAGGTAGAATGAACACTGAAGCTTTCTTT. As protein: CSVAGRMNTEAFF. Complete variable domain (other parts from reference TRBV29-1 and TRBJ1-1): SAVISQKPSRDICQRGTSLTIQCQVDSQVTMMFWYRQQPGQSLTLIATANQGSEATYESGFVIDKFPISRPNLTFSTLTVSNMSPEDSSIYLCSVAGRMNTEAFFGQGTRLTVV.

The V call is TRBV10-3, the J call TRBJ2-7; either TRBD1 or TRBD2 may supply D (5 bases each). CDR3 size: 12 residues. The germline V and J ends were trimmed by 4 bases and 7 bases, with 11 bases remaining between them. Germline V CDR1 and CDR2: ENHRY, SYGVKD. The CDR3 loop is CAISAERGEQYF. The CDR3 coding sequence is TGTGCCATCAGTGCTGAGAGGGGTGAGCAGTACTTC.